This T cell receptor beta chain was documented in a study of T cell repertoires in cytomegalovirus infection. Comments on this clonotype: Compared with germline, one end of the junction differs, possibly owing to a read error.

TCRdb itself ran the reads through MiXCR, one entry per CDR3 protein. Counted here are roughly 300,000 distinct CDR3 sequences, 25% occurring once; the ten biggest clones make up around 13%. The CDR3 runs 11 residues. Germline V CDR1 and CDR2: MNHEY, SMNVEV (reference sequence). This clonotype was sampled from a human donor in good health (CMV status not recorded). Some clones in this sample may be carry-over from other donors' samples. V usage is TRBV27 and J usage is TRBJ2-5; 7 nucleotides agree with TRBD2. The sequenced sample consisted of PBMCs. In DNA form, the CDR3 reads TGTGTCAGCGCGAACCGGGGGGACCAGTACTTC. Amino acid sequence: CVSANRGDQYF.